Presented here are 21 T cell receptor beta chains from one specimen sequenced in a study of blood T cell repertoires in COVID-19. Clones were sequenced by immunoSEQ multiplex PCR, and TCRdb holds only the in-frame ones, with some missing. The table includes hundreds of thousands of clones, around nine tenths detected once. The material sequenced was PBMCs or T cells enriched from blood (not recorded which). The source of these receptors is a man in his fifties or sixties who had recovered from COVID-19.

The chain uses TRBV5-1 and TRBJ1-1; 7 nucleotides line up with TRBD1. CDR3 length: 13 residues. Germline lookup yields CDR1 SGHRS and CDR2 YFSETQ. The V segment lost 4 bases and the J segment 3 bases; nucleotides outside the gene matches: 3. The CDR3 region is CASSATGYTEAFF. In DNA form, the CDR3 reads TGCGCCAGCAGCGCGACAGGGTACACTGAAGCTTTCTTT.

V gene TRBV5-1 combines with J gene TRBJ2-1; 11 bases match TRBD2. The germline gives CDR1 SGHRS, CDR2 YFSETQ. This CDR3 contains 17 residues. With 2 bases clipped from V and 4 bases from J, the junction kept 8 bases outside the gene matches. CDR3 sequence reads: CASSFAGTSGKYNEQFF. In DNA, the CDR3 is TGCGCCAGCAGCTTTGCCGGGACTAGCGGAAAATACAATGAGCAGTTCTTC.

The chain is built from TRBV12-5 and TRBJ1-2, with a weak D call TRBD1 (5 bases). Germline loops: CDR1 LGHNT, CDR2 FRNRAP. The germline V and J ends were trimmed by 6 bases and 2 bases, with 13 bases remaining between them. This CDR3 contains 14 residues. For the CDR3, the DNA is TGTGCTAGTGGCCTCTGGGGGGGAAACTATGGCTACACCTTC. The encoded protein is CASGLWGGNYGYTF.

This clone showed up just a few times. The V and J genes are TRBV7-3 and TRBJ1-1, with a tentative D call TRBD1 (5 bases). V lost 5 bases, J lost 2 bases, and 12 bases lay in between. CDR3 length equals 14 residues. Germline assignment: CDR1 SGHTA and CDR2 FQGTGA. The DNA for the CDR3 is TGTGCCAGCAGCCCCGGGGGTAGTAACACTGAAGCTTTCTTT. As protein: CASSPGGSNTEAFF.

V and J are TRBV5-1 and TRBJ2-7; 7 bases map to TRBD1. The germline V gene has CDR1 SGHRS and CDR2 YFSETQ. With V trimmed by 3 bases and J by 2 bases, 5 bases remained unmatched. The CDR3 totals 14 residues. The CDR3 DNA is TGCGCCAGCAGCTCGACCGGGACAGCCTACGAGCAGTACTTC. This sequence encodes CASSSTGTAYEQYF. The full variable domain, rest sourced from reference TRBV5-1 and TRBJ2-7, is KAGVTQTPRYLIKTRGQQVTLSCSPISGHRSVSWYQQTPGQGLQFLFEYFSETQRNKGNFPGRFSGRQFSNSRSEMNVSTLELGDSALYLCASSSTGTAYEQYFGPGTRLTVT.

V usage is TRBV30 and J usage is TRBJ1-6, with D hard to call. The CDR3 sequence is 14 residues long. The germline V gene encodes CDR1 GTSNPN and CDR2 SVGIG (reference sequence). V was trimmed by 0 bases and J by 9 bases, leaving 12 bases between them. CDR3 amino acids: CAWSVAPSGSPLHF. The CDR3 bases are TGTGCCTGGAGTGTAGCCCCTTCGGGTTCACCCCTCCACTTT.

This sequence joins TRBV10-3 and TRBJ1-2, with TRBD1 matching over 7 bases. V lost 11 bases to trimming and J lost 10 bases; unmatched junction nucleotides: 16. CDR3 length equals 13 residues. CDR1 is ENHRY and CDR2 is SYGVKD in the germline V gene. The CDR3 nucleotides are TGTGCCGCATCGGCAGGGGGTTATGTGGACTACACCTTC. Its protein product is CAASAGGYVDYTF.

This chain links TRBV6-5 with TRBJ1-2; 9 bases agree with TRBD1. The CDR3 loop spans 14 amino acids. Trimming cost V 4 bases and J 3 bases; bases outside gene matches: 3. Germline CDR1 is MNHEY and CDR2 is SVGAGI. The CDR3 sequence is CASSSRTGDYGYTF. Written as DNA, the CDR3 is TGTGCCAGCAGTTCTCGGACAGGGGACTATGGCTACACCTTC.

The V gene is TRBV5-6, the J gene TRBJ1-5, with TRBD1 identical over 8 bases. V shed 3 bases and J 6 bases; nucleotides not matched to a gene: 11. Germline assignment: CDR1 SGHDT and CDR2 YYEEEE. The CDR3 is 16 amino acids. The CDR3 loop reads CASSSMASGGVQPQHF. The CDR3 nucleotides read TGTGCCAGCAGCTCGATGGCTTCAGGGGGCGTTCAGCCCCAGCATTTT.

The CDR3 spells CASSRGREKLFF. The CDR3 nucleotides are TGTGCCAGCTCACGAGGGCGGGAAAAACTGTTTTTT. The chain employs TRBV18 and TRBJ1-4; no reliable D call. Trimming removed 4 bases at V and 8 bases at J, with 8 bases between. The CDR3 totals 12 residues. Per the germline V gene, CDR1 is KGHSH and CDR2 is LQKENI.

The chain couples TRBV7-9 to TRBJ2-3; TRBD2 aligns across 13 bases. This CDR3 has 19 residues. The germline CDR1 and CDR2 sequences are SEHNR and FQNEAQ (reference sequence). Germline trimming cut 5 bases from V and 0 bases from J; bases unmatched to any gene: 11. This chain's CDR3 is CASSPYSPGLAGSTDTQYF. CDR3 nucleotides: TGTGCCAGCAGCCCCTACTCCCCGGGACTAGCGGGGAGCACAGATACGCAGTATTTT.

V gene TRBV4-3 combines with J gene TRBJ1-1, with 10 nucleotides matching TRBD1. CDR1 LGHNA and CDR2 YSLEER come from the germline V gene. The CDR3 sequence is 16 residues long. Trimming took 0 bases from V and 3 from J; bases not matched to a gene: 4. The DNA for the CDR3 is TGCGCCAGCAGCCAAGAGACAGGGGGCTTCGACACTGAAGCTTTCTTT. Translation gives CASSQETGGFDTEAFF.

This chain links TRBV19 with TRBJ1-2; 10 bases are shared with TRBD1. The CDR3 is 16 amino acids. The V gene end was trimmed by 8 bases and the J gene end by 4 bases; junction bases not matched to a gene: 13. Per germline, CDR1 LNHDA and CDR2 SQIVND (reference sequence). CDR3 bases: TGTGCCAGTTCAACGAACCGGGACAGGGGCGGCTATGGCTACACCTTC. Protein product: CASSTNRDRGGYGYTF.

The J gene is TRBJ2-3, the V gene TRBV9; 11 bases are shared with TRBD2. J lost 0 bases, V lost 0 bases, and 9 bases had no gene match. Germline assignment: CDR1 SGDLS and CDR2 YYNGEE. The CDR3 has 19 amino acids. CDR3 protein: CASSVVGLAGGASTDTQYF. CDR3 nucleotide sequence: TGTGCCAGCAGCGTAGTGGGTCTAGCGGGGGGAGCTAGCACAGATACGCAGTATTTT.

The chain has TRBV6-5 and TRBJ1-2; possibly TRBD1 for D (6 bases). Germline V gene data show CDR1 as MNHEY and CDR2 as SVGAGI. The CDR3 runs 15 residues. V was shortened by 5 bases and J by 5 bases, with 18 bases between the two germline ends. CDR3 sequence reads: CASSPLTGRVYGYTF. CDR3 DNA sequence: TGTGCCAGCAGTCCCTTGACAGGCCGAGTTTATGGCTACACCTTC.

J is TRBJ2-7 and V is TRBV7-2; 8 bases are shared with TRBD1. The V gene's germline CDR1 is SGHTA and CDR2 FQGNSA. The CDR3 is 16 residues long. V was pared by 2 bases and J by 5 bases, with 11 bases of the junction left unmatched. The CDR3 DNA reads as TGTGCCAGCAGCTTACTCGGGACCGGACAGGGTAACGAGCAGTACTTC. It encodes CASSLLGTGQGNEQYF. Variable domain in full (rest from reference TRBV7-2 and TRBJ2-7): GAGVSQSPSNKVTEKGKDVELRCDPISGHTALYWYRQSLGQGLEFLIYFQGNSAPDKSGLPSDRFSAERTGGSVSTLTIQRTQQEDSAVYLCASSLLGTGQGNEQYFGPGTRLTVT.

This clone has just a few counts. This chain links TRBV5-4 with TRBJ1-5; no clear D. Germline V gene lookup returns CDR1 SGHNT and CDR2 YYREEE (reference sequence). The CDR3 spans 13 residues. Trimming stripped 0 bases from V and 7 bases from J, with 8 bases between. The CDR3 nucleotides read TGTGCCAGCAGCTTGGGGGTGGGCCAGCCCCAGCATTTT. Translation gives CASSLGVGQPQHF.

In DNA form, the CDR3 reads TGTGCCAGCAGTCCACAGGGGCGGAGCGGCTACACCTTC. Amino acids: CASSPQGRSGYTF. V is TRBV12-3 or TRBV12-4 and J is TRBJ1-2; 7 bases agree with TRBD1. The CDR3 is made up of 13 amino acids. With V trimmed by 5 bases and J by 8 bases, 8 bases remained unmatched.

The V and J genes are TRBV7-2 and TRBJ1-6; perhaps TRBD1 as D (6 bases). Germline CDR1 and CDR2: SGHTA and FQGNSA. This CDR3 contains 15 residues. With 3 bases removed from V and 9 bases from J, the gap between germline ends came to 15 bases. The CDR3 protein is CASSFRTASSSPLHF. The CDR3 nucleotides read TGTGCCAGCAGCTTCCGGACAGCATCTAGTTCACCCCTCCACTTT.

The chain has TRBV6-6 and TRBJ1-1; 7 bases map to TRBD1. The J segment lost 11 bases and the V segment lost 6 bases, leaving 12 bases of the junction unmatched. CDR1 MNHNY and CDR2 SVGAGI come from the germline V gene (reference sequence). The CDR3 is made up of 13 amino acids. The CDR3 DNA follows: TGTGCCAGCAGAGACCCGGACAGGCTGACGGCTTTCTTT. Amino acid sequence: CASRDPDRLTAFF.

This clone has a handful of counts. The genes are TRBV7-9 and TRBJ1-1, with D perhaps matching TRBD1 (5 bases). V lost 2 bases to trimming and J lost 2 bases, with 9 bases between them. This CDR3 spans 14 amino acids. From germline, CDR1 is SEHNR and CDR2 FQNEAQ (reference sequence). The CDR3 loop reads CASSLSQANTEAFF. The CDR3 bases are TGTGCCAGCAGCTTATCACAGGCTAACACTGAAGCTTTCTTT.